A selection of T cell receptor beta chains follows, all from one sample in a study of T cells expressing NK-cell markers. TCRdb derives one entry per CDR3 protein from the 5' RACE reads, leaving out DNA. The table lists roughly 450,000 distinct CDR3 sequences, with roughly 1.4% in the top ten. Sequencing was carried out using blood T cells: a sorted CD56 or NKG2C T cell subset, CD4+ or CD8+ T cells, or bulk PBMC T cells (not recorded which). The receptors here all came from a woman aged 45-60 years in good health. Both conserved end residues are part of each CDR3.

V gene: TRBV12-3/TRBV12-4
J gene: TRBJ1-5
CDR3 protein: CASRKGIGGQPQHF

V gene: TRBV29-1
J gene: TRBJ2-7
CDR3 protein: CSVALRTRGEQYF

V gene: TRBV3-1
J gene: TRBJ2-4
CDR3 protein: CASSQAAGGPRIQYF

V gene: TRBV5-6
J gene: TRBJ1-1
CDR3 protein: CASSFLFDTEAFF

V gene: TRBV5-1
J gene: TRBJ1-3
CDR3 protein: CASSSPTDSGNTIYF

V gene: TRBV2
J gene: TRBJ2-6
CDR3 protein: CASRPPLLATSSGANVLTF

V gene: TRBV3-1
J gene: TRBJ2-3
CDR3 protein: CASSKPAPIAGAQHHTDTQYF

V gene: TRBV7-9
J gene: TRBJ1-1
CDR3 protein: CASSLADGPVGTEAFF

V gene: TRBV10-3
J gene: TRBJ2-1
CDR3 protein: CAIHDGGRVGNEQFF

V gene: TRBV9
J gene: TRBJ2-2
CDR3 protein: CASSPSRGTGELFF

V gene: TRBV21-1
J gene: TRBJ2-5
CDR3 protein: CASRSGRQETQYF

V gene: TRBV5-1
J gene: TRBJ1-2
CDR3 protein: CASSAGQGSGYGYTF

V gene: TRBV20-1
J gene: TRBJ2-3
CDR3 protein: CSARDSRLAGGFADTQYF

V gene: TRBV20-1
J gene: TRBJ2-7
CDR3 protein: CSARGIWQSTYEQYF

V gene: TRBV4-1
J gene: TRBJ2-4
CDR3 protein: CASSQDQRSVNIQYF

V gene: TRBV12-3/TRBV12-4
J gene: TRBJ2-1
CDR3 protein: CATSLSGAGEQFF

V gene: TRBV7-9
J gene: TRBJ2-2
CDR3 protein: CASSFSVGGELFF

V gene: TRBV5-1
J gene: TRBJ2-1
CDR3 protein: CASSLPGVSYNEQFF

V gene: TRBV5-1
J gene: TRBJ2-3
CDR3 protein: CASSLRGPTDTQYF

V gene: TRBV5-1
J gene: TRBJ2-5
CDR3 protein: CASNRAGLAGEETQYF

V gene: TRBV6-1
J gene: TRBJ2-2
CDR3 protein: CASSELSGGTGELFF

V gene: TRBV25-1
J gene: TRBJ2-1
CDR3 protein: CASSEYRTGGLYNEQFF

V gene: TRBV6-5
J gene: TRBJ1-1
CDR3 protein: CASFPAPASTEAFF

V gene: TRBV6-9
J gene: TRBJ2-1
CDR3 protein: CASSYPGSTGLNNEQFF

V gene: TRBV6-6
J gene: TRBJ1-6
CDR3 protein: CASSMGTAEPHF

V gene: TRBV20-1
J gene: TRBJ2-1
CDR3 protein: CSANHPLGESSYNEQFF

V gene: TRBV4-1
J gene: TRBJ2-2
CDR3 protein: CASSQVLALAGELFF

V gene: TRBV19
J gene: TRBJ2-4
CDR3 protein: CASSISGGTFLAKNIQYF

V gene: TRBV4-1
J gene: TRBJ2-3
CDR3 protein: CASSQGVSLTGTDTQYF

V gene: TRBV12-3/TRBV12-4
J gene: TRBJ1-1
CDR3 protein: CASSRAQGSAFF

V gene: TRBV12-3/TRBV12-4
J gene: TRBJ1-3
CDR3 protein: CASSFPDTGIYTIYF

V gene: TRBV29-1
J gene: TRBJ2-3
CDR3 protein: CSAQPGLSTDTQYF

V gene: TRBV3-1
J gene: TRBJ2-2
CDR3 protein: CASGGLAMAGELFF

V gene: TRBV4-1
J gene: TRBJ2-3
CDR3 protein: CASSPSITDTQYF

V gene: TRBV29-1
J gene: TRBJ1-4
CDR3 protein: CSVADSEKLFF

V gene: TRBV7-2
J gene: TRBJ2-1
CDR3 protein: CASRLSGNYNEQFF

V gene: TRBV10-3
J gene: TRBJ2-1
CDR3 protein: CATGLAGYNEQFF

V gene: TRBV9
J gene: TRBJ1-2
CDR3 protein: CASSVGTGALYGYTF

V gene: TRBV3-1
J gene: TRBJ1-2
CDR3 protein: CASSRSTGTGYGYTF

V gene: TRBV19
J gene: TRBJ1-6
CDR3 protein: CASSVGQRGSPLHF

V gene: TRBV7-3
J gene: TRBJ2-3
CDR3 protein: CASSLKGAGASTDTQYF

V gene: TRBV10-1
J gene: TRBJ2-2
CDR3 protein: CASEGLSTGELFF

V gene: TRBV18
J gene: TRBJ2-1
CDR3 protein: CASSPQNEQFF

V gene: TRBV4-1
J gene: TRBJ1-1
CDR3 protein: CASSQDPRARGAFF

V gene: TRBV9
J gene: TRBJ2-5
CDR3 protein: CASSVAGWETQYF

V gene: TRBV12-3/TRBV12-4
J gene: TRBJ2-4
CDR3 protein: CASSLVRGGWNIQYF

V gene: TRBV11-2
J gene: TRBJ1-1
CDR3 protein: CASSLEFRTEAFF

V gene: TRBV7-3
J gene: TRBJ2-1
CDR3 protein: CASSDPGLSYNEQFF

V gene: TRBV24-1
J gene: TRBJ2-3
CDR3 protein: CATSGGRGGALTDTQYF

V gene: TRBV6-5
J gene: TRBJ1-1
CDR3 protein: CASSTDRGRKAFF

V gene: TRBV3-1
J gene: TRBJ1-6
CDR3 protein: CASRQGQGDRTLHF

V gene: TRBV5-1
J gene: TRBJ2-3
CDR3 protein: CASSPEGLAGVQDTQYF

V gene: TRBV20-1
J gene: TRBJ2-3
CDR3 protein: CSAVPGLTDTQYF

V gene: TRBV12-3/TRBV12-4
J gene: TRBJ2-3
CDR3 protein: CASSRFGAGDSDTQYF

V gene: TRBV5-1
J gene: TRBJ2-3
CDR3 protein: CASSLGDRTSTDTQYF

V gene: TRBV6-1
J gene: TRBJ2-1
CDR3 protein: CASSENRGGEQFF

V gene: TRBV10-3
J gene: TRBJ2-2
CDR3 protein: CAINQGTGELFF

V gene: TRBV5-6
J gene: TRBJ1-5
CDR3 protein: CASSLSEFGGANNQPQHF

V gene: TRBV12-3/TRBV12-4
J gene: TRBJ1-1
CDR3 protein: CASSLAEQGWFTEAFF